Shown below are 13 T cell receptor beta chains from a single sample sequenced in a study of OX40 agonist ivuxolimab in advanced cancers. TCRdb's copy holds only in-frame clones and misses some; the assay was immunoSEQ multiplex PCR. The data contain nearly 55,000 clones, approximately 90% of them singletons. Sequencing used CD4+ or CD8+ T cells sorted from blood, obtained in a trial of the OX40 agonist ivuxolimab. These receptors were collected from an adult with an advanced solid tumor such as melanoma, head and neck, liver or kidney cancer.

The chain combines TRBV4-1 with TRBJ2-1; a weak D match, TRBD2 (6 bases). Per germline, CDR1 MGHRA and CDR2 YSYEKL. V lost 4 bases and J 3 bases, leaving 16 bases between the germline ends. The CDR3 totals 16 residues. CDR3 nucleotide sequence: TGCGCCAGCAGCCCGCGGGATCGAGGGAACTACAATGAGCAGTTCTTC. Amino acid sequence: CASSPRDRGNYNEQFF.

This clone was counted a few times. This rearrangement joins TRBV5-4 to TRBJ1-1; D unclear. V was trimmed by 2 bases and J by 5 bases, leaving 13 bases between them. Germline-derived CDR1 and CDR2 are SGHNT and YYREEE (reference sequence). CDR3 length: 14 amino acids. For the CDR3, the DNA is TGTGCCAGCAGCTTTGGCCGTATCATGACTGAAGCTTTCTTT. It encodes CASSFGRIMTEAFF. The whole variable domain, filled in from reference TRBV5-4 and TRBJ1-1, reads ETGVTQSPTHLIKTRGQQVTLRCSSQSGHNTVSWYQQALGQGPQFIFQYYREEENGRGNFPPRFSGLQFPNYSSELNVNALELDDSALYLCASSFGRIMTEAFFGQGTRLTVV.

The chain recombines TRBV2 with TRBJ1-1, with TRBD1 matching 8 bases. The CDR3 covers 13 residues. Trimming cost V 6 bases and J 6 bases; bases outside gene matches: 6. Per germline, CDR1 SNHLY and CDR2 FYNNEI. CDR3 bases: TGTGCCAGCAGGACAGGGGAAAAGGCTGAAGCTTTCTTT. This encodes CASRTGEKAEAFF.

The V and J genes are TRBV29-1 and TRBJ1-3; the D is unclear. Looked up from germline, CDR1 is SQVTM and CDR2 is ANQGSEA. The CDR3 consists of 14 residues. Trimming left V 1 base short and J 0 bases short, with 7 bases between. The CDR3 region is CSVEGDYSGNTIYF. The CDR3 bases are TGCAGCGTTGAAGGGGATTACTCTGGAAACACCATATATTTT.

V usage is TRBV5-6 and J usage is TRBJ1-2, with TRBD1 matching over 8 bases. The V gene's germline CDR1 is SGHDT and CDR2 YYEEEE. This CDR3 comprises 16 residues. V shed 3 bases, J shed 5 bases, and the junction held 12 bases outside the gene matches. Here the CDR3 reads CASSSGPGQVDYGYTF. The CDR3 bases are TGTGCCAGCAGCTCGGGACCGGGACAGGTGGATTATGGCTACACCTTC.

The chain uses TRBV19 and TRBJ1-3; D ambiguous. Germline CDR1 reads LNHDA; CDR2 reads SQIVND (reference sequence). Trimming took off 7 bases at V and 2 bases at J, with 6 bases between the two ends. The CDR3 is 12 amino acids. CDR3 residues: CASISPGNTIYF. In nucleotides, the CDR3 is TGTGCCAGTATCTCGCCTGGAAACACCATATATTTT.

The V gene is TRBV11-1, the J gene TRBJ2-5, with D perhaps being TRBD1 or TRBD2 (6 bases each). With 2 bases removed from V and 4 bases from J, the gap between germline ends came to 14 bases. The CDR3 spans 15 residues. The germline CDR1 and CDR2 sequences are SGHAT and FQDESV (reference sequence). Here the CDR3 reads CASSLMGGLGETQYF. The DNA for the CDR3 is TGTGCCAGCAGCTTAATGGGGGGCCTCGGAGAGACCCAGTACTTC.

This clone was seen only once. The CDR3 reads CASRTTGGAYEQYF. The CDR3 nucleotides read TGTGCCAGCAGAACGACAGGGGGAGCCTACGAGCAGTACTTC. The chain couples TRBV6-6 to TRBJ2-7, with 9 positions matching TRBD1. Germline CDR1 and CDR2: MNHNY and SVGAGI (reference sequence). V gave up 6 bases and J gave up 2 bases; unmatched junction bases: 5. The CDR3 loop spans 14 amino acids.

The chain recombines TRBV25-1 with TRBJ1-1, with 7 bases lining up with TRBD1. The germline gives CDR1 MGHDK, CDR2 SYGVNS. Unmatched junction bases numbered 6, after V lost 7 bases and J lost 1 base. This CDR3 contains 14 residues. The CDR3 coding sequence is TGTGCCAGCACACAACAGGGGAAGAACACTGAAGCTTTCTTT. It yields the protein CASTQQGKNTEAFF.

The V call is TRBV10-2, the J call TRBJ2-3, with 10 bases lining up with TRBD1. The CDR3 spans 16 residues. The V gene end was trimmed by 7 bases and the J gene end by 4 bases; junction bases not matched to a gene: 11. The germline gives CDR1 WSHSY, CDR2 SAAADI. The DNA for the CDR3 is TGCGCCAGCAATAAAGACCGGGACAGGGGTTCAGATACGCAGTATTTT. Its protein is CASNKDRDRGSDTQYF.

This sequence joins TRBV2 and TRBJ1-1; 8 bases line up with TRBD1. J lost 1 base, V lost 7 bases, and 8 bases had no gene match. The CDR3 length is 15 residues. Germline-derived CDR1 and CDR2 are SNHLY and FYNNEI. The CDR3 sequence is CASIPDRGTNTEAFF. DNA for the CDR3: TGTGCCAGCATCCCTGACAGGGGAACGAACACTGAAGCTTTCTTT.

This chain joins TRBV27 and TRBJ2-3; D not certain. CDR3 length: 13 residues. The V end lost 3 bases, the J end lost 10 bases, and 14 bases lay between the germline ends. Germline CDR1 is MNHEY and CDR2 is SMNVEV (reference sequence). In DNA form, the CDR3 reads TGTGCCAGCAGTTTGTCCCAGCGTGAGCCGCAGTATTTT. Translated, it gives CASSLSQREPQYF.

The chain is built from TRBV10-3 and TRBJ1-5; maybe TRBD1 (5 bases). The germline V gene encodes CDR1 ENHRY and CDR2 SYGVKD. V lost 0 bases to trimming and J lost 0 bases, with 12 bases between them. This CDR3 is built from 17 residues. CDR3 coding DNA: TGTGCCATCAGTGAGTCGGTTGGGGGGACTAGCAATCAGCCCCAGCATTTT. Protein: CAISESVGGTSNQPQHF.